This TCR beta chain was recovered during a study of beta chain features in type 1 diabetes. Expressed TCRB transcripts got sequenced, as all isolated RNA was reverse transcribed. The protocol was immunoSEQ multiplex PCR, while the TCRdb copy is restricted to in-frame clones and leaves out a portion. The sample lists approximately 600,000 clones, 9.5% to 15% occurring once. This CDR3 is built from 15 residues. Germline CDR1 is GTSNPN and CDR2 is SVGIG (reference sequence). Germline trimming cut 0 bases from V and 6 bases from J; bases unmatched to any gene: 4. In its sample, this clone was seen a few times. The antigen remains undetermined. Points from the study as a whole: Type 1 diabetes patients showed a moderate but significant shortening of TCRB CDR3s in all four CD4+ subsets.

The rearrangement joins TRBV30 to TRBJ2-1, with 11 bases aligning to TRBD1. Sequencing was carried out using naive CD4+ T cells from blood. This TCR was sampled from a man younger than 40 with type 1 diabetes. The DNA for the CDR3 is TGTGCCTGGAGTGTTGGACAGGGGGCGTTCAATGAGCAGTTCTTC. Translation: CAWSVGQGAFNEQFF.